This T cell receptor (beta chain) was recorded in a study of metastatic and nonmetastatic thyroid tumors (dated by TCRdb to the early 2020s). At the level of the whole study: Repertoires from peripheral blood and from tumor or nodule tissue samples of malignant and benign thyroid patients were compared. Study-wide conclusions, independent of this receptor: In both blood and tumor samples, malignant tumors were reported to have significantly higher TCR beta diversity than benign nodules.

No patient had received any treatment before thyroid surgery. Using T-cell receptor beta sequencing, the researchers looked back retrospectively at clinical samples from patients, gathered between about 2012 and 2019. The library was built by means of PCR. Reads for this sample came from an Illumina HiSeq 4000. High-throughput sequencing was used to profile the CDR3 region of the TCR beta-chain in every patient. The original methods were these. CDR3 differences across clinicopathological groups were used to build a classifier for discriminating distant-metastatic papillary thyroid cancer patients. The Shannon index was used to assess repertoire diversity, and the Morisita-Horn index was used to assess tumor-blood repertoire similarity. Starting from the raw public reads, TCRdb applied fastp trimming at Q25, assembled clones with MiXCR and retained in-frame beta chains. These V and J calls rely on TCRdb rather than the paper's analysis. This sample has about 14,000 clones in its table, and approximately 20% of those were observed once. The ten largest make up roughly 14% of the sample.

In regard to this clone: Its antigen is unknown. No clone much larger than this one lies a single base away; base qualities are absent.

In the germline V gene, CDR1 corresponds to MRHNA and CDR2 to SNTAGT. The CDR3 has 16 amino acids, counting the end cysteine and phenylalanine. Only CDR3 DNA is held: 48 bases, read in frame from base 1. Clipping removes 4 bases from V and 4 bases from J, with 6 as the unmatched junction base count. Sequenced input: blood. The TCR sequence derives from a female donor with papillary thyroid cancer or a benign thyroid nodule (not recorded which). Some clones in this sample may be carry-over from other donors' samples. Recombination linked TRBV6-4 to TRBJ2-7; TRBD2 fits 14 bases in the junction. This receptor carries the CDR3 CASSGRLAGGPYEQYF. The nucleotides read TGTGCCAGCAGTGGCAGACTAGCGGGAGGGCCGTACGAGCAGTACTTC.